The rows below give T cell receptor beta chains drawn from one sample of a study of Graves' ophthalmopathy and Graves' hyperthyroidism. TCRdb fed the multiplex PCR reads into MiXCR, producing one record per CDR3 protein. The profile covers under 350,000 distinct CDR3 sequences, with under 20% appearing a single time and roughly an eighth taken by the ten largest. The sequenced sample consisted of peripheral blood. The receptor source for this set is an adult man with Graves' ophthalmopathy. Both conserved end residues are part of each CDR3. A D gene is named only where the DNA matches it firmly. Expanded clones get a size class; other rows say once, few or many, or leave the size out.

many	TRBV27	TRBD1	TRBJ1-6	CASRPGQANSPLHF	TGTGCCAGTCGCCCGGGACAGGCCAATTCACCCCTCCACTTT
many	TRBV6-5	-	TRBJ1-5	CASSPVKDSNQPQHF	TGTGCCAGCAGTCCCGTTAAGGATAGCAATCAGCCCCAGCATTTT
many	TRBV28	-	TRBJ2-7	CASSLWGTGRIHEQYF	TGTGCCAGCAGTTTATGGGGGACGGGGCGGATCCACGAGCAGTACTTC
many	TRBV6-1	TRBD1	TRBJ1-2	CASRRGSTGVDYGYTF	TGTGCCAGCAGACGGGGTTCGACAGGGGTAGACTATGGCTACACCTTC
many	TRBV7-2	-	TRBJ2-2	CASSQSRGYTGELFF	TGTGCCAGCAGTCAAAGCCGAGGGTACACCGGGGAGCTGTTTTTT
many	TRBV6-5	-	TRBJ1-1	CASSYTSSPTEAFF	TGTGCCAGCAGTTATACCAGTTCGCCCACTGAAGCTTTCTTT
many	TRBV9	-	TRBJ2-7	CASSPPGDYEQYF	TGTGCCAGCAGTCCCCCCGGGGACTACGAGCAGTACTTC
-	TRBV11-2	-	TRBJ2-7	CASSLVSKPYEQYF	TGTGCCAGCAGCTTAGTTTCCAAACCCTACGAGCAGTACTTC
many	TRBV7-9	-	TRBJ1-1	CASNPGLMNTEAFF	TGTGCCAGCAACCCGGGACTGATGAACACTGAAGCTTTCTTT
-	TRBV28	TRBD1	TRBJ2-5	CASSYTRDSETQYF	TGTGCCAGCAGCTATACCCGGGACAGTGAGACCCAGTACTTC
many	TRBV7-8	TRBD1	TRBJ1-1	CASSLDRVDYTEAFF	TGTGCCAGCAGCTTGGACAGGGTGGATTACACTGAAGCTTTCTTT
many	TRBV30	TRBD1	TRBJ1-3	CAWTPPLQGGGNTIYF	TGTGCCTGGACCCCGCCCTTACAGGGGGGAGGAAACACCATATATTTT
-	TRBV5-1	TRBD2	TRBJ2-5	CASRTGGAPQETQYF	TGCGCCAGCAGGACGGGAGGGGCCCCCCAAGAGACCCAGTACTTC
-	TRBV12-3/TRBV12-4	-	TRBJ1-5	CASSSTGTDRAQHF	TGTGCCAGCAGTTCTACAGGGACCGATCGGGCCCAGCATTTT
many	TRBV28	TRBD1	TRBJ2-2	CAGLNRGQRELFF	TGTGCCGGCCTAAACAGGGGGCAGAGGGAGCTGTTTTTT
many	TRBV12-3/TRBV12-4	-	TRBJ1-6	CASSRDGNSPLHF	TGTGCCAGCAGTCGGGACGGTAATTCACCCCTCCACTTT
many	TRBV9	-	TRBJ1-1	CASSVGGHGGDTEAFF	TGTGCCAGCAGCGTAGGCGGACATGGAGGGGACACTGAAGCTTTCTTT
many	TRBV19	TRBD2	TRBJ2-5	CASKRLGGGGAQETQYF	TGTGCCAGTAAGCGGCTCGGCGGCGGGGGGGCGCAAGAGACCCAGTACTTC
-	TRBV11-2	-	TRBJ1-3	CASSLGGGYRGNTIYF	TGTGCCAGCAGCTTAGGGGGGGGCTATCGTGGAAACACCATATATTTT
many	TRBV6-1	-	TRBJ1-1	CASSFRGRGTEAFF	TGTGCCAGCAGCTTCAGGGGTCGGGGCACTGAAGCTTTCTTT
few	TRBV6-2/TRBV6-3	-	TRBJ1-2	CASSYPRSAQANYGYTF	TGTGCCAGCAGTTACCCAAGATCGGCTCAAGCTAACTATGGCTACACCTTC
many	TRBV29-1	TRBD1	TRBJ2-2	CSARGNRNTGELFF	TGCAGCGCCAGGGGGAACAGGAACACCGGGGAGCTGTTTTTT
once	TRBV5-6	TRBD2	TRBJ2-2	CASSLAWTSPGELFF	TGTGCCAGCAGCTTGGCGTGGACTAGTCCCGGGGAGCTGTTTTTT
few	TRBV28	TRBD1	TRBJ2-7	CASSPTTGSAYEQYF	TGTGCCAGCAGTCCCACGACAGGGAGCGCCTACGAGCAGTACTTC
many	TRBV5-1	TRBD2	TRBJ2-5	CASSVSQGRGVETQYF	TGCGCCAGCAGCGTGAGCCAGGGACGGGGGGTAGAGACCCAGTACTTC
many	TRBV20-1	TRBD1	TRBJ2-7	CGTGGESSYEQYF	TGTGGGACAGGGGGCGAATCCTCCTACGAGCAGTACTTC
-	TRBV20-1	-	TRBJ2-5	CSAPGPVTETQYF	TGCAGTGCCCCGGGCCCTGTTACGGAGACCCAGTACTTC
-	TRBV12-3/TRBV12-4	-	TRBJ2-5	CASRDGAQETQYF	TGTGCCAGCAGGGACGGGGCCCAAGAGACCCAGTACTTC
many	TRBV24-1	TRBD1	TRBJ2-7	CATSDSRTGTYEQYF	TGTGCCACCAGTGATTCTAGGACAGGCACCTACGAGCAGTACTTC
many	TRBV11-2	-	TRBJ1-6	CASSLVGQNNSPLHF	TGTGCCAGCAGCTTAGTTGGCCAGAATAATTCACCCCTCCACTTT
-	TRBV28	TRBD2	TRBJ2-7	CASSAERETSYEQYF	TGTGCCAGCAGTGCCGAGCGGGAAACCTCCTACGAGCAGTACTTC
many	TRBV4-2	-	TRBJ1-1	CASSQDPARANTEAFF	TGTGCCAGCAGCCAAGATCCCGCCAGGGCGAACACTGAAGCTTTCTTT
-	TRBV20-1	-	TRBJ2-5	CSARGLGRLNEETQYF	TGCAGTGCTAGAGGTTTGGGCAGGCTCAATGAAGAGACCCAGTACTTC
many	TRBV6-6	TRBD2	TRBJ2-3	CATQGIAGFTDTQYF	TGTGCCACCCAAGGGATAGCGGGGTTCACAGATACGCAGTATTTT
many	TRBV7-9	-	TRBJ2-7	CASSSLEQGASYEQYF	TGTGCCAGCAGCTCTTTGGAACAAGGGGCCAGCTACGAGCAGTACTTC
many	TRBV19	TRBD1	TRBJ2-7	CASLGQGALLFYEQYF	TGTGCCAGTCTTGGACAGGGGGCACTTCTTTTCTACGAGCAGTACTTC
many	TRBV27	-	TRBJ1-6	CASRAPGAENSPLHF	TGTGCCAGCAGGGCCCCCGGGGCAGAAAATTCACCCCTCCACTTT
-	TRBV6-1	-	TRBJ1-1	CASERNTEAFF	TGTGCCAGCGAGCGTAACACTGAAGCTTTCTTT
many	TRBV5-1	-	TRBJ1-3	CASSLGARESGNTIYF	TGCGCCAGCAGCTTGGGGGCTAGGGAATCTGGAAACACCATATATTTT
many	TRBV6-2/TRBV6-3	-	TRBJ2-5	CASSHAGGSQYF	TGTGCCAGCAGTCACGCAGGGGGGTCCCAGTACTTC
many	TRBV2	-	TRBJ1-2	CASTLQVNTAYGYTF	TGTGCCAGCACCCTACAGGTTAATACAGCCTATGGCTACACCTTC
many	TRBV6-1	-	TRBJ2-7	CASSEQRVYTYEQYF	TGTGCCAGCAGTGAACAGCGGGTGTACACCTACGAGCAGTACTTC
many	TRBV5-6	-	TRBJ2-7	CASSSSGRGLFEQYF	TGTGCCAGCAGCTCGTCGGGACGGGGCTTGTTCGAGCAGTACTTC
many	TRBV20-1	-	TRBJ2-5	CSPKQGNQETQYF	TGCAGCCCGAAACAGGGAAACCAAGAGACCCAGTACTTC
many	TRBV11-2	-	TRBJ1-5	CASSLGRVGGLDQPQHF	TGTGCCAGCAGCTTAGGTCGGGTTGGGGGGCTGGATCAGCCCCAGCATTTT
many	TRBV5-1	-	TRBJ1-1	CASSYDNTEAFF	TGCGCCAGCAGTTACGACAACACTGAAGCTTTCTTT
many	TRBV20-1	-	TRBJ1-2	CSAREQAAGRGYTF	TGCAGTGCTAGGGAACAAGCGGCAGGACGGGGCTACACCTTC
many	TRBV6-1	-	TRBJ2-4	CASSEAGAATKNIQYF	TGTGCCAGCAGTGAAGCGGGCGCAGCCACCAAAAACATTCAGTACTTC
many	TRBV12-3/TRBV12-4	TRBD1	TRBJ1-1	CASSDNRGLNTEAFF	TGTGCCAGCTCGGACAACAGGGGATTGAACACTGAAGCTTTCTTT
many	TRBV7-9	-	TRBJ2-7	CASSFGLSTGEQYF	TGTGCCAGCAGCTTCGGTCTCTCTACCGGGGAGCAGTACTTC
many	TRBV27	TRBD1	TRBJ1-6	CASRANRGLLSSPLHF	TGTGCCAGCAGGGCCAACAGGGGGCTGCTTAGTTCACCCCTCCACTTT
many	TRBV6-2/TRBV6-3	-	TRBJ2-2	CASRDSANTGELFF	TGTGCCAGCCGGGACTCCGCGAACACCGGGGAGCTGTTTTTT
many	TRBV6-1	-	TRBJ1-1	CASSRGRSEAFF	TGTGCCAGCAGTCGCGGACGAAGTGAAGCTTTCTTT
many	TRBV30	-	TRBJ2-7	CAWSVGDAQYF	TGTGCCTGGAGTGTGGGGGACGCGCAGTACTTC
few	TRBV19	TRBD1	TRBJ2-5	CASSPGTGGQLSQETQYF	TGTGCCAGTAGTCCAGGGACAGGGGGTCAATTGTCCCAAGAGACCCAGTACTTC
-	TRBV28	-	TRBJ1-1	CASRYRRTISYTEAFF	TGTGCCAGCAGATACCGACGGACGATTTCTTACACTGAAGCTTTCTTT
many	TRBV11-1	TRBD1	TRBJ2-7	CASSPDRGLTYEQYF	TGTGCCAGCAGCCCGGACAGGGGGCTTACCTACGAGCAGTACTTC
many	TRBV19	-	TRBJ1-1	CASSEAGASRTEAFF	TGTGCCAGTAGTGAGGCAGGGGCCTCGCGCACTGAAGCTTTCTTT
-	TRBV19	-	TRBJ2-2	CASSMFTGELFF	TGTGCCAGTAGTATGTTTACCGGGGAGCTGTTTTTT
many	TRBV20-1	TRBD1	TRBJ2-5	CSANPPDRVQETQYF	TGCAGTGCTAACCCCCCGGACAGGGTCCAAGAGACCCAGTACTTC